This T cell receptor (beta chain) was sequenced in a study of control samples from healthy donors and cancer patients. V was cut by 5 bases and J by 5 bases, with 12 bases left in between. The germline CDR1 and CDR2 sequences are PRHDT and FYEKMQ (reference sequence). The CDR3 runs 13 residues. Some clones are missing from TCRdb's copy, which holds only in-frame ones; the method was immunoSEQ multiplex PCR. This sample has about 160,000 clones, with around 90% found just once. The table lists this clone with a few counts. This sequence joins TRBV13 and TRBJ1-2, with D unclear. The sequencing sample was made of blood. This TCR came from a man aged 25-45 years in good health. The CDR3 here is CASSGSGLYGYTF. The CDR3 bases are TGTGCCAGCAGCGGGTCCGGACTGTATGGCTACACCTTC.